This T cell receptor (beta chain) comes out of a study of shared clonotypes between healthy human individuals. Study at large: Per donor, three plates held CD4 naive cells, three held CD4 memory, two held CD8 naive and one held CD8 memory. Whole-study findings and limits: Larger estimated richness was generally seen in naive subsets than in memory subsets. For sorted subsets, rarefaction showed incomplete sequencing despite large depth.

This CDR3 contains 16 residues. CDR1 and CDR2 from the germline V gene are SGHVS and FQNEAQ. The V gene end was trimmed by 3 bases and the J gene end by 4 bases; junction bases not matched to a gene: 3. TCRdb keeps only in-frame clones here, not all; method: immunoSEQ multiplex PCR. The sample has about 680,000 clones; 74% are singletons. On this clone: Its specificity is unknown.

Sequencing was carried out using memory CD4+ T cells sorted from blood. Subset reported: CD45RA-negative fraction. The chain links TRBV7-8 to TRBJ2-1; TRBD2 matches at 13 bases. The TCR sequence derives from a woman aged 25 to 39 in good health. The CDR3 region is CASSFSGLAGYNEQFF. The CDR3 bases are TGTGCCAGCAGCTTTTCGGGACTAGCGGGGTACAATGAGCAGTTCTTC. Based on the CDR3 plus reference TRBV7-8 and TRBJ2-1, the full variable domain is GAGVSQSPRYKVAKRGQDVALRCDPISGHVSLFWYQQALGQGPEFLTYFQNEAQLDKSGLPSDRFFAERPEGSVSTLKIQRTQQEDSAVYLCASSFSGLAGYNEQFFGPGTRLTVL.